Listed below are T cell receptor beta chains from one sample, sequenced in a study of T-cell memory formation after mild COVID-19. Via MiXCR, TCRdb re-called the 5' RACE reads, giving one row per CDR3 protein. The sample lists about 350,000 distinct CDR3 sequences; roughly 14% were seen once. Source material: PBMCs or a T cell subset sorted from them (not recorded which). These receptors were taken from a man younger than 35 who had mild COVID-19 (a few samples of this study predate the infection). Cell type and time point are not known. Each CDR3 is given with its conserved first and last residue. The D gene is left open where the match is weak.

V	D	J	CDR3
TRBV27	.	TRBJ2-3	CASSRGTGSRDTQYF
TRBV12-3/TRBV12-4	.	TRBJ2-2	CASNFNTGELFF
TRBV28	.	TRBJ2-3	CASSAGSGTDTQYF
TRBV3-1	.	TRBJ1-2	CASSWQAANYGYTF
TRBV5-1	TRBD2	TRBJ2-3	CARTPPLAGDTDTQYF
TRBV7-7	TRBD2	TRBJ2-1	CASSRGTSGSEQFF
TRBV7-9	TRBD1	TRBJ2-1	CASSSQPPGQGKNEQFF
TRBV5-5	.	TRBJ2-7	CASSPPGPTYEQYF
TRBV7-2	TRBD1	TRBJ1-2	CASRDRGTYGYTF
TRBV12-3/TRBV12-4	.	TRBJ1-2	CASSLVNRNYGYTF
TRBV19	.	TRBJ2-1	CASSIGRPGRWVNEQFF
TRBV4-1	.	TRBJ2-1	CASSQDRETRQFF
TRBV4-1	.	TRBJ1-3	CASSPRSSGNTIYF